Given below is one T cell receptor beta chain in context. The table came from immunoSEQ multiplex PCR; TCRdb's copy has only in-frame clones and leaves some out. The sample contains roughly 70,000 clones, 75% to 90% of which appear only once. The sample belongs to a study of blood T cell repertoires in COVID-19. For the study at large: Whether acute or convalescent, the COVID-19 samples came from the United States, Italy and Spain.

During active infection, Seattle patients enrolled and were then monitored through disease. The TCR sequence derives from a man at least 80 years old with COVID-19, enrolled during active disease. Sequenced: peripheral blood.

The CDR3 DNA is TGTGCCAGCAGCCGCCGGGACAGACACACAGATACGCAGTATTTT. Protein product: CASSRRDRHTDTQYF. This rearrangement joins TRBV9 to TRBJ2-3; 7 positions agree with TRBD1. Germline CDR1 SGDLS, CDR2 YYNGEE. The CDR3 runs 15 residues. V was pared by 4 bases and J by 2 bases, with 7 bases of the junction left unmatched.